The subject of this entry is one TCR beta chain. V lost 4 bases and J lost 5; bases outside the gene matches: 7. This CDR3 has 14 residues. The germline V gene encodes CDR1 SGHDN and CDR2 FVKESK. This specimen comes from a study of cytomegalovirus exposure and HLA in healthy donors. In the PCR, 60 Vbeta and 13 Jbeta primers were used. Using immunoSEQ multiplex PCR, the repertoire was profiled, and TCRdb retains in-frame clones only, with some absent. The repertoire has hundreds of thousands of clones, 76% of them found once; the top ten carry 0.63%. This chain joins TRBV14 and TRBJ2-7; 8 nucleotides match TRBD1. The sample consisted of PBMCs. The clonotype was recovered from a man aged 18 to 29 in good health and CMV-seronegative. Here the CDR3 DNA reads TGTGCCAGCAGCCCCGACAGGGGCTTGGACGAGCAGTACTTC. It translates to CASSPDRGLDEQYF.